Listed here is a single T cell receptor beta chain. Its antigen remains unknown. A much larger clone lies a single base off, so this may be a read error. This entry belongs to a study of blood T cells in healthy people across ages. Study outcomes and limitations: Changes seen in expanded clonotypes were possibly confounded by donor CMV status left unknown. Age showed a roughly linear inverse relationship with TCR beta diversity per million T cells.

Every donor gave 7.5 to 10 milliliters of peripheral blood. With a J-beta primer mix and a sample-barcoded 5' primer, a second PCR ran about 6 to 11 cycles. There were at least 3 million CDR3-containing paired-end reads obtained from each sample. One entry per CDR3 protein results from TCRdb running MiXCR on the 5' RACE reads. The data contain roughly 680,000 distinct CDR3 sequences, 45% to 50% of them singletons. The germline V gene has CDR1 SQVTM and CDR2 ANQGSEA. The CDR3 is made up of 13 amino acids. The trim removed 7 bases at V and 6 bases at J, leaving 6 bases unmatched. This rearrangement joins TRBV29-1 to TRBJ2-3, with 11 bases lining up with TRBD2. Input material: blood. This receptor was taken from an older woman in good health. This CDR3 is CSGGTSGADTQYF. The CDR3 region has the DNA TGCAGCGGCGGGACTAGCGGTGCGGATACGCAGTATTTT.